Detailed here is one T cell receptor (beta chain). Germline V gene data show CDR1 as SGDLS and CDR2 as YYNGEE. CDR3 length equals 18 residues. J gave up 3 bases and V 3 bases, and 11 bases lay outside the gene matches. The sample is drawn from a study of siplizumab effects on memory and regulatory T cells. Measured with immunoSEQ multiplex PCR; TCRdb has only the in-frame clones, and not every one. Of 65,000 to 85,000 clones in the sample, around 93% are singletons; the top ten hold 4% to 5.5%. The sample consisted of CD8+ T cells sorted from blood. The J gene is TRBJ2-2, the V gene TRBV9; 10 bases are shared with TRBD1. The clonotype originates from a human donor in good health. CDR3 amino acids: CASSAPLKTGGDTGELFF. The CDR3 nucleotides read TGTGCCAGCAGCGCCCCCCTTAAGACAGGGGGCGACACCGGGGAGCTGTTTTTT.